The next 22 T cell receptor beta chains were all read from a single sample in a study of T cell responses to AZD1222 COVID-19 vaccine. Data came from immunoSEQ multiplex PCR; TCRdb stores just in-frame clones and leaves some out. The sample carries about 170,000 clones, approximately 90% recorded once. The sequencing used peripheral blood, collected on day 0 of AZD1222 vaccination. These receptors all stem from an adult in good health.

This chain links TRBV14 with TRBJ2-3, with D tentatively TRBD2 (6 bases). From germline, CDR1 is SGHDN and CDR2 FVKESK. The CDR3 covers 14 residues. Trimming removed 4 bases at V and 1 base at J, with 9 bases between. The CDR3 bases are TGTGCCAGCAGCCCCGGGGGACGCACAGATACGCAGTATTTT. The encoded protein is CASSPGGRTDTQYF.

CDR3: CASSLGSGPKSSDEKLFF. The DNA for the CDR3 is TGTGCCAGCAGCTTAGGATCAGGGCCCAAGAGCTCAGATGAAAAACTGTTTTTT. V is TRBV11-2 and J is TRBJ1-4; D may be TRBD1 (5 bases). V lost 1 base and J lost 6, with 21 bases in between. The CDR3 covers 18 residues. The germline V gene encodes CDR1 SGHAT and CDR2 FQNNGV.

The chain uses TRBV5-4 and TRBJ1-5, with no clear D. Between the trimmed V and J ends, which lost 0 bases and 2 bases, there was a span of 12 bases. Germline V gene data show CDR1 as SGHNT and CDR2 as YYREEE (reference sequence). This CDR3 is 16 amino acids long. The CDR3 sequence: CASSLDPGGGNQPQHF. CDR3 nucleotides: TGTGCCAGCAGCTTGGATCCGGGAGGCGGCAATCAGCCCCAGCATTTT.

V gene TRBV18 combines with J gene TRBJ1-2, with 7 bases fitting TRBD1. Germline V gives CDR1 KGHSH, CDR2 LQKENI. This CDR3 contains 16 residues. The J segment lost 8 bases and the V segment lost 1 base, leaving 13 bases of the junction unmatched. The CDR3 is CASSPRLDRLTGGYTF. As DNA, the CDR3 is TGTGCCAGCTCACCACGCTTGGACAGGCTTACTGGAGGCTACACCTTC. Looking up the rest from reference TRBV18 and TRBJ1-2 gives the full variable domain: NAGVMQNPRHLVRRRGQEARLRCSPMKGHSHVYWYRQLPEEGLKFMVYLQKENIIDESGMPKERFSAEFPKEGPSILRIQQVVRGDSAAYFCASSPRLDRLTGGYTFGSGTRLTVV.

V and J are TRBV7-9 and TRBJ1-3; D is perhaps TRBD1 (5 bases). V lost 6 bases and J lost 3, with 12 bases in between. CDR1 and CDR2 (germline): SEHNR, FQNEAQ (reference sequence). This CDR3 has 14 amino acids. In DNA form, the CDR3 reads TGTGCCAGCAGAAGGGACGGCTATGGAAACACCATATATTTT. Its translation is CASRRDGYGNTIYF.

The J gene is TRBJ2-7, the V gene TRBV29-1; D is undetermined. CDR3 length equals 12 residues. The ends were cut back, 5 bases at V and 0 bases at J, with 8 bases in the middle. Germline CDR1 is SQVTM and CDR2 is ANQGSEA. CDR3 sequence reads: CSVSLGSYEQYF. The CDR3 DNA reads TGCAGCGTTTCGCTTGGCTCCTACGAGCAGTACTTC.

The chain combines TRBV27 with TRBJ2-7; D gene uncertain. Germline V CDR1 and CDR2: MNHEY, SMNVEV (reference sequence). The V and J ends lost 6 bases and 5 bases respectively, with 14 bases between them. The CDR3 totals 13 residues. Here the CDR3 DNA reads TGTGCCAGCAGGCTAAACGGGCGTGACGAGCAGTACTTC. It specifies CASRLNGRDEQYF.

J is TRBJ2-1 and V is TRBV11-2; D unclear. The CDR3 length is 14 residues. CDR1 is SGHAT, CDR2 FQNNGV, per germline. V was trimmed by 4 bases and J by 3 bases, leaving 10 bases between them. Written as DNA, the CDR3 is TGTGCCAGCAGCTCCGGTTCCCGCTACAATGAGCAGTTCTTC. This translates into CASSSGSRYNEQFF. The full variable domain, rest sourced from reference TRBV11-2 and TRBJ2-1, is EAGVAQSPRYKIIEKRQSVAFWCNPISGHATLYWYQQILGQGPKLLIQFQNNGVVDDSQLPKDRFSAERLKGVDSTLKIQPAKLEDSAVYLCASSSGSRYNEQFFGPGTRLTVL.

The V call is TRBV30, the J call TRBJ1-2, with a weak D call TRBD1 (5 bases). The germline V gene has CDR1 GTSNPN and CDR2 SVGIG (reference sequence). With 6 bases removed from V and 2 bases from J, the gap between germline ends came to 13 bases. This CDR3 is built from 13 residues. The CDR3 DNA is TGTGCCTGCCCCGGCGGGGGGAACTATGGCTACACCTTC. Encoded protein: CACPGGGNYGYTF.

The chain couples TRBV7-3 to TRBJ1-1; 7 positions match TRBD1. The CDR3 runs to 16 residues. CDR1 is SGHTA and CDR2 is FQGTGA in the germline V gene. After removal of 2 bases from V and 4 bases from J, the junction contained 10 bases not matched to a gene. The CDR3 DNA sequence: TGTGCCAGCAGCTTAGGCAGGGGGATAGGCCGCACTGAAGCTTTCTTT. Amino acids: CASSLGRGIGRTEAFF.

As DNA, the CDR3 is TGTGCCAGCTCACCAATGGGACAGGGTGATGAAAAACTGTTTTTT. Translating gives CASSPMGQGDEKLFF. The chain employs TRBV18 and TRBJ1-4; 9 positions match TRBD1. CDR1 and CDR2 (germline): KGHSH, LQKENI. The trim removed 2 bases at V and 6 bases at J, leaving 4 bases unmatched. The CDR3 runs 15 residues.

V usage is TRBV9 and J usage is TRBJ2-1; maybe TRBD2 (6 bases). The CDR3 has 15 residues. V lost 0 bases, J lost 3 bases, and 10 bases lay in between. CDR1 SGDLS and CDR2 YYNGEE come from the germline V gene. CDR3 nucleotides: TGTGCCAGCAGCGTAGCGGGGCGGGGCTACAATGAGCAGTTCTTC. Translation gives CASSVAGRGYNEQFF.

The CDR3 here is CASTPGVMATQYF. The CDR3 bases are TGTGCCAGCACCCCGGGGGTAATGGCTACGCAGTATTTT. The rearrangement links TRBV12-3 or TRBV12-4 to TRBJ2-3; tentatively, D is TRBD2 (6 bases). The CDR3 covers 13 residues. V lost 7 bases, J lost 8 bases, and 16 bases lay in between.

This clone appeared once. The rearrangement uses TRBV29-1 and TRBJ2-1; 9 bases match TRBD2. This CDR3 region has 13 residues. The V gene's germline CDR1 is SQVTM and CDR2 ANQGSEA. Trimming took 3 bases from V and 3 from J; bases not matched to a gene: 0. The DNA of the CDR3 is TGCAGCGTTGAGCGGGGGGGCTACAATGAGCAGTTCTTC. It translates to CSVERGGYNEQFF.

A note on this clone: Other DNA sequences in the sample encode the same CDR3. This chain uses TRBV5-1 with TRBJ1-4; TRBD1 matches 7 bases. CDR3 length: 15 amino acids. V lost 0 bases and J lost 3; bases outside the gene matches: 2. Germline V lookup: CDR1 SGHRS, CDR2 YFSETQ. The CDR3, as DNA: TGCGCCAGCAGCTTGGAGGGGGCGTCTAATGAAAAACTGTTTTTT. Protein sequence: CASSLEGASNEKLFF.

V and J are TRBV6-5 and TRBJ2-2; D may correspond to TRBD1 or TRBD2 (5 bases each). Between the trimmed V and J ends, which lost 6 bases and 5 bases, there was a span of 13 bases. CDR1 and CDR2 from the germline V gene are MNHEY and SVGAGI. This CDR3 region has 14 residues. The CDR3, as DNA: TGTGCCAGCAGAGCCGTGTGGGGGACCGGGGAGCTGTTTTTT. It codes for CASRAVWGTGELFF.

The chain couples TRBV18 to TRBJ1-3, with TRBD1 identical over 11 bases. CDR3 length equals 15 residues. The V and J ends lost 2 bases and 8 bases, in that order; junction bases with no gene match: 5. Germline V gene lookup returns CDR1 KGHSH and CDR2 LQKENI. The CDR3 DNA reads TGTGCCAGCTCACCAACCGGGACAGGGGGAGACACCATATATTTT. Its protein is CASSPTGTGGDTIYF. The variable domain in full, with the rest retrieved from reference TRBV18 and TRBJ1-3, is NAGVMQNPRHLVRRRGQEARLRCSPMKGHSHVYWYRQLPEEGLKFMVYLQKENIIDESGMPKERFSAEFPKEGPSILRIQQVVRGDSAAYFCASSPTGTGGDTIYFGEGSWLTVV.

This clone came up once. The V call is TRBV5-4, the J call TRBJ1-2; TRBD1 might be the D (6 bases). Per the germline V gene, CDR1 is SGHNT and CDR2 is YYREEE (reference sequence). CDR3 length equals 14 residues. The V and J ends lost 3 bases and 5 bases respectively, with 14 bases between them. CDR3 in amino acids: CASSSSGGGYGYTF. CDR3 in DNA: TGTGCCAGCAGCTCCTCAGGAGGGGGGTATGGCTACACCTTC. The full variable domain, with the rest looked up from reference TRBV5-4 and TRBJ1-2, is ETGVTQSPTHLIKTRGQQVTLRCSSQSGHNTVSWYQQALGQGPQFIFQYYREEENGRGNFPPRFSGLQFPNYSSELNVNALELDDSALYLCASSSSGGGYGYTFGSGTRLTVV.

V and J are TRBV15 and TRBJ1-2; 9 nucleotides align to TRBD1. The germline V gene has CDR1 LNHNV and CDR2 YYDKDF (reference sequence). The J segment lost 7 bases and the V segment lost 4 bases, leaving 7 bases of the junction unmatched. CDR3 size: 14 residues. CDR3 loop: CATSNLGQGSGYTF. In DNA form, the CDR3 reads TGTGCCACCAGCAATTTGGGACAGGGTAGTGGCTACACCTTC.

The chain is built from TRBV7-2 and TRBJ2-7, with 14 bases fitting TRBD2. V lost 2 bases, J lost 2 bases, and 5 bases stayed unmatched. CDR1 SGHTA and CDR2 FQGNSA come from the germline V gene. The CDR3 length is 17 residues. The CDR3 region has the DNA TGTGCCAGCAGCTTAAGGACTAGCGGGGGGAAGACCTACGAGCAGTACTTC. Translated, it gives CASSLRTSGGKTYEQYF. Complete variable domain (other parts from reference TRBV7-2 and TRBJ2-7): GAGVSQSPSNKVTEKGKDVELRCDPISGHTALYWYRQSLGQGLEFLIYFQGNSAPDKSGLPSDRFSAERTGGSVSTLTIQRTQQEDSAVYLCASSLRTSGGKTYEQYFGPGTRLTVT.

CDR3 amino acids: CASSIGGESNQPQHF. CDR3 nucleotide sequence: TGTGCCAGTAGTATTGGGGGGGAGAGCAATCAGCCCCAGCATTTT. The chain recombines TRBV19 with TRBJ1-5, with TRBD1 as a possible D gene (5 bases). This CDR3 comprises 15 residues. V shed 3 bases and J shed 1 base, with 10 bases lying between them. Germline CDR1 LNHDA, CDR2 SQIVND (reference sequence). Full variable domain (rest looked up from reference TRBV19 and TRBJ1-5): DGGITQSPKYLFRKEGQNVTLSCEQNLNHDAMYWYRQDPGQGLRLIYYSQIVNDFQKGDIAEGYSVSREKKESFPLTVTSAQKNPTAFYLCASSIGGESNQPQHFGDGTRLSIL.

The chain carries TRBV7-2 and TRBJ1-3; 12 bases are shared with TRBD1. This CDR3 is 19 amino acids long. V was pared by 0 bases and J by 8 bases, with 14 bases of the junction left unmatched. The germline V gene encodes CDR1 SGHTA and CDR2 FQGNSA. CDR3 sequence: CASSLALWPPGQGADTIYF. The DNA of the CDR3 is TGTGCCAGCAGCTTAGCCCTGTGGCCGCCGGGACAGGGGGCGGACACCATATATTTT.